Below are 26 T cell receptor beta chains sequenced from a single sample in a study of blood T cells in healthy people across ages. Primers used in a second PCR of about 6 to 11 cycles were a sample-barcoded 5' primer and a J-beta primer mix. MiXCR, run by TCRdb on the 5' RACE reads, gives a single entry per CDR3 protein. Among 1.2 million to 1.5 million distinct CDR3 sequences listed, around 59% were seen once. The material sequenced was blood. The receptors derive from a man aged 18 to 30 in good health.

This rearrangement joins TRBV20-1 to TRBJ2-3; TRBD2 agrees at 7 bases. V shed 5 bases and J 4 bases; nucleotides not matched to a gene: 9. Per the germline V gene, CDR1 is DFQATT and CDR2 is SNEGSKA (reference sequence). There are 14 residues in the CDR3. The CDR3 spells CSAPPGTTPDTQYF. CDR3 bases: TGCAGTGCTCCACCCGGGACTACCCCAGATACGCAGTATTTT.

The chain recombines TRBV25-1 with TRBJ2-1; 9 bases fit TRBD1. V trimming: 6 bases; J trimming: 3 bases; junction bases outside the gene matches: 6. CDR3 size: 15 residues. Germline V gene data show CDR1 as MGHDK and CDR2 as SYGVNS. CDR3 residues: CASRRGDRVYNEQFF. DNA of the CDR3: TGTGCCAGCAGGCGAGGGGACAGGGTCTACAATGAGCAGTTCTTC.

The genes are TRBV24-1 and TRBJ1-2, with D possibly matching TRBD1 (5 bases). Germline V CDR1 and CDR2: KGHDR, SFDVKD. V lost 4 bases to trimming and J lost 2 bases, with 7 bases between them. CDR3 length equals 13 residues. CDR3 nucleotides: TGTGCCACCAGTGAGGGGACCAACTATGGCTACACCTTC. It yields the protein CATSEGTNYGYTF.

There are a few counts of this clonotype. V is TRBV9 and J is TRBJ1-2, with 11 bases matching TRBD1. This CDR3 has 15 amino acids. Germline V gene data show CDR1 as SGDLS and CDR2 as YYNGEE. The V and J ends lost 3 bases and 4 bases, in that order; junction bases with no gene match: 5. The CDR3 DNA reads TGTGCCAGCAGCGCTGGGACAGGGGGTACCTATGGCTACACCTTC. It yields the protein CASSAGTGGTYGYTF.

This chain links TRBV2 with TRBJ2-3, with 10 bases aligning to TRBD2. V gave up 11 bases and J gave up 4 bases; unmatched junction bases: 12. Germline-derived CDR1 and CDR2 are SNHLY and FYNNEI. CDR3 length: 15 amino acids. CDR3 in DNA: TGTGCCTGCACCACCGGGACTAGCGTCTCAGATACGCAGTATTTT. Protein sequence: CACTTGTSVSDTQYF.

V gene TRBV5-1 combines with J gene TRBJ1-4, with no clear D. The CDR3 runs 14 residues. Germline V gives CDR1 SGHRS, CDR2 YFSETQ. V was pared by 3 bases and J by 0 bases, with 6 bases between. The CDR3 DNA follows: TGCGCCAGCAGCTCGTCCGCAACTAATGAAAAACTGTTTTTT. Its protein product is CASSSSATNEKLFF.

The J gene is TRBJ2-5, the V gene TRBV7-2; 10 positions agree with TRBD2. The DNA matches TRBJ2-7 better at its end, which makes the J call doubtful. CDR1 and CDR2 from the germline V gene are SGHTA and FQGNSA. This CDR3 has 15 residues. For the CDR3, the DNA is TGTGCCAGCAGCCTTCCTACTAGCGGGGAGTACGAGCAGTACTTC. Translation gives CASSLPTSGEYEQYF.

The chain has TRBV4-1 and TRBJ2-7, with D perhaps given as TRBD1 or TRBD2 (6 bases each). CDR3 length: 17 amino acids. V gave up 2 bases and J gave up 4 bases, with 21 bases separating them. CDR1 and CDR2 (germline): MGHRA, YSYEKL. The chain's CDR3 is CASSQIRTGAPGYEQYF. The CDR3 DNA reads TGCGCCAGCAGCCAAATAAGGACGGGGGCGCCGGGATACGAGCAGTACTTC.

This clonotype was found a few times. V usage is TRBV12-3 or TRBV12-4 and J usage is TRBJ2-7, with D tentatively TRBD1 or TRBD2 (5 bases each). The J call is doubtful: the DNA matches TRBJ2-5 better. The CDR3 extends over 16 amino acids. CDR3 bases: TGTGCCAGCAGTTCCGCAGCGAGGGGTTTTCGAGAGACCCAGTACTTC. Translating gives CASSSAARGFRETQYF.

The rearrangement joins TRBV6-5 to TRBJ2-3, with D perhaps TRBD1 (6 bases). Looked up from germline, CDR1 is MNHEY and CDR2 is SVGAGI. Between the trimmed V and J ends, which lost 8 bases and 4 bases, there was a span of 16 bases. The CDR3 contains 14 residues. CDR3 residues: CASQGLARADTQYF. The CDR3, as DNA: TGTGCCAGCCAGGGGCTGGCTCGAGCAGATACGCAGTATTTT.

This clonotype was observed a single time. The chain carries TRBV27 and TRBJ2-3; TRBD2 is a possible D gene (5 bases). This CDR3 is built from 17 residues. CDR1 MNHEY and CDR2 SMNVEV come from the germline V gene (reference sequence). V lost 4 bases and J lost 0, with 17 bases in between. CDR3 DNA sequence: TGTGCCAGCAGTTCAGATAACCCGGGATATAGCACAGATACGCAGTATTTT. Amino acid sequence: CASSSDNPGYSTDTQYF.

This chain connects TRBV20-1 to TRBJ2-1; a possible D gene is TRBD1 (5 bases). Germline assignment: CDR1 DFQATT and CDR2 SNEGSKA (reference sequence). The V gene lost 0 bases and the J gene lost 2 bases, with 11 bases spanning the gap. The CDR3 runs 15 residues. CDR3 DNA sequence: TGCAGTGCTAGAGATGGGTCAGGGCCCTACAATGAGCAGTTCTTC. This gives the protein CSARDGSGPYNEQFF.

This clonotype has just one count. V gene TRBV27 combines with J gene TRBJ2-1, with D possibly matching TRBD1 (6 bases). V was trimmed by 5 bases and J by 6 bases, leaving 11 bases between them. Germline V lookup: CDR1 MNHEY, CDR2 SMNVEV (reference sequence). This CDR3 contains 13 residues. The CDR3 region is CASSVQGSNEQFF. The CDR3 region has the DNA TGTGCCAGCAGTGTGCAGGGGTCCAATGAGCAGTTCTTC.

The chain recombines TRBV20-1 with TRBJ2-5; D may be TRBD2 (6 bases). The CDR3 is 14 residues long. The V end was cut by 3 bases, the J end by 5 bases, with 16 bases between. CDR1 DFQATT and CDR2 SNEGSKA come from the germline V gene (reference sequence). The CDR3 coding sequence is TGCAGTGCTAGTGTGGCGGGGATGGGGGAGACCCAGTACTTC. It encodes CSASVAGMGETQYF.

This clonotype was seen a few times. The chain has TRBV7-9 and TRBJ2-5; 10 bases are a match to TRBD1. The last part of the DNA fits TRBJ2-7 better; the J call may be wrong. Germline V CDR1 and CDR2: SEHNR, FQNEAQ (reference sequence). There are 14 residues in the CDR3. CDR3 sequence (DNA): TGTGCCAGCAGCCATGACAGGGGGCGATACGAGCAGTACTTC. Translating gives CASSHDRGRYEQYF.

V and J are TRBV20-1 and TRBJ2-5; 12 positions agree with TRBD2. CDR1 and CDR2 (germline): DFQATT, SNEGSKA (reference sequence). The CDR3 spans 17 residues. V dropped 3 bases and J dropped 2; count of bases not matched to a gene: 10. This chain's CDR3 is CSASAGTSGGPQETQYF. CDR3 in DNA: TGCAGTGCTAGTGCCGGAACTAGCGGGGGGCCTCAAGAGACCCAGTACTTC.

The rearrangement joins TRBV4-2 to TRBJ2-3, with TRBD2 as a possible D gene (5 bases). Germline assignment: CDR1 LGHNA and CDR2 YNFKEQ. The V and J ends lost 5 bases and 3 bases respectively, with 18 bases between them. CDR3 length equals 16 residues. The CDR3 nucleotides are TGTGCCAGCAGCTTATCGGGGTTCTTTGGGACAGATACGCAGTATTTT. Encoded protein: CASSLSGFFGTDTQYF.

The chain has TRBV27 and TRBJ2-6, with TRBD1 matching 9 bases. The junction had 14 bases not matched to a gene; V was cut back by 4 bases and J by 1 base. The CDR3 is 20 amino acids. From germline, CDR1 is MNHEY and CDR2 SMNVEV (reference sequence). The CDR3 protein is CASSSPWLDRGKSGANVLTF. CDR3 bases: TGTGCCAGCAGTTCCCCATGGCTGGACAGGGGAAAGTCTGGGGCCAACGTCCTGACTTTC. The variable domain in full, completed from reference TRBV27 and TRBJ2-6, reads EAQVTQNPRYLITVTGKKLTVTCSQNMNHEYMSWYRQDPGLGLRQIYYSMNVEVTDKGDVPEGYKVSRKEKRNFPLILESPSPNQTSLYFCASSSPWLDRGKSGANVLTFGAGSRLTVL.

Many counts were recorded for this clonotype. Here the CDR3 reads CASSLRVETQYF. CDR3 sequence (DNA): TGTGCCAGCAGTTTAAGGGTAGAGACCCAGTACTTC. The chain joins TRBV12-3 or TRBV12-4 to TRBJ2-5, with D hard to call. Between the trimmed V and J ends, which lost 2 bases and 4 bases, there was a span of 5 bases. The CDR3 is 12 amino acids.

In this sample, this clonotype turned up a few times. The gene calls are TRBV6-5 and TRBJ2-7, with D maybe TRBD1 (6 bases). This CDR3 is built from 12 residues. The germline CDR1 and CDR2 sequences are MNHEY and SVGAGI. V was clipped by 8 bases and J by 1 base, with 9 bases between them. The CDR3 region is CASQGPSYEQYF. The CDR3 nucleotides read TGTGCCAGCCAGGGGCCTTCCTACGAGCAGTACTTC.

The gene calls are TRBV7-2 and TRBJ2-1; 9 bases align to TRBD1. Germline CDR1 is SGHTA and CDR2 is FQGNSA. This CDR3 has 16 residues. V lost 6 bases, J lost 0 bases, and 6 bases stayed unmatched. The CDR3 sequence: CASRFMGQGSYNEQFF. CDR3 DNA: TGTGCCAGCAGATTTATGGGACAGGGCTCCTACAATGAGCAGTTCTTC.

The chain joins TRBV20-1 to TRBJ2-5, with 10 nucleotides matching TRBD2. This CDR3 region has 14 residues. Trimming took 1 base from V and 11 from J; bases not matched to a gene: 10. Germline lookup yields CDR1 DFQATT and CDR2 SNEGSKA (reference sequence). The CDR3 spells CSARVPAGGFEQYF. In DNA form, the CDR3 reads TGCAGTGCTAGAGTACCAGCGGGGGGGTTTGAGCAGTACTTC.

V gene TRBV20-1 combines with J gene TRBJ2-5; the D gene is possibly TRBD2 (6 bases). The last part of the DNA fits TRBJ2-7 better; the J call may be wrong. There are 15 residues in the CDR3. Germline assignment: CDR1 DFQATT and CDR2 SNEGSKA (reference sequence). This CDR3 reads CSATPPGLETYEQYF. The CDR3 coding sequence is TGCAGTGCTACACCTCCGGGACTCGAGACCTACGAGCAGTACTTC.

On this clonotype: This may arise from a read error, as a much more abundant clone is one base away. V is TRBV7-7 and J is TRBJ2-1; no reliable D call. Germline V gives CDR1 SSHAT, CDR2 FNYEAQ (reference sequence). The CDR3 runs 15 residues. For the CDR3, the DNA is TGTGCCAGCAGCTTTGATAGGAGCTCCGACAATGAGCAGTTCTTC. This gives the protein CASSFDRSSDNEQFF.

The V call is TRBV12-3 or TRBV12-4, the J call TRBJ2-1; 9 nucleotides match TRBD1. Trimming cost V 6 bases and J 2 bases; bases outside gene matches: 8. The CDR3 runs 16 residues. CDR3 region: CASRPGTGPAYNEQFF. In DNA, the CDR3 is TGTGCCAGCAGACCCGGGACAGGGCCTGCCTACAATGAGCAGTTCTTC.

This chain connects TRBV12-3 or TRBV12-4 to TRBJ1-2; D unclear. The CDR3 is 13 amino acids. Trimming took off 7 bases at V and 7 bases at J, with 16 bases between the two ends. CDR3 sequence: CASTRGFSAGYTF. In nucleotides, the CDR3 is TGTGCCAGCACCCGCGGGTTTAGCGCTGGCTACACCTTC.